Below, one T cell receptor beta chain is given with its context. Its antigen is currently unknown. This record belongs to a study of regulatory dendritic cells for organ transplantation. Study in general: LPS was added to dendritic cell cultures on day 6. Study findings and constraints: Regulatory dendritic cells appeared to expand memory CD8+ clones less than mature ones. Among resting subsets, memory CD8+ cells contained the most alloreactive clonotypes.

Generated by immunoSEQ multiplex PCR, the TCRdb table keeps only in-frame clones and is missing some. The repertoire includes about 20,000 clones, roughly four fifths of them detected once, and 3.2% sits in the top ten. The V end lost 2 bases, the J end lost 10 bases, and 6 bases lay between the germline ends. The CDR3 extends over 11 amino acids. CDR1 is SGHAT, CDR2 FQDESV, per germline (reference sequence). Sorted T cells were CFSE-labeled and cultured 5 days with allogeneic regulatory or mature dendritic cells at 1:10. CD4+ or CD8+ T cells were sorted as naive CD45RA+ or memory CD45RO+. The chain links TRBV11-1 to TRBJ2-1; unclear D gene. The receptor was derived from a human donor in good health. Sequenced material: memory CD4+ T cells from blood cultured with regulatory dendritic cells. Subset meaning: CD45RO+ memory T cells. This chain's CDR3 is CASSLSYEQFF. CDR3 in DNA: TGTGCCAGCAGCTTATCTTACGAGCAGTTCTTC.